These 3 T cell receptor beta chains came from one sample sequenced in a study of vaccination effects on CD4 cells after COVID-19. The data were produced by immunoSEQ multiplex PCR, yet TCRdb's version contains in-frame clones alone and is incomplete. The sample yields tens of thousands of clones, roughly four fifths seen once. Upon completion of 10 to 11 days in culture, CD4+ T cells were isolated. Infection dated between March and December 2020, before the Alpha, Beta and Delta variants reached the United States. Participants got two doses of BNT162b2 or mRNA-1273 vaccine. For these receptors, no antigen is known. The material sequenced was CD4+ T cells from PBMCs cultured without peptide, taken after COVID-19 vaccination. The receptor source for this set is a human donor who had a prior SARS-CoV-2 infection.

This chain uses TRBV4-2 with TRBJ2-1; D ambiguous. Between the trimmed V and J ends, which lost 3 bases and 2 bases, there was a span of 20 bases. Germline V gene lookup returns CDR1 LGHNA and CDR2 YNFKEQ. The CDR3 loop spans 18 amino acids. For the CDR3, the DNA is TGTGCCAGCAGCCAGCCTGTTGGGGATGATAAGGCCTACAATGAGCAGTTCTTC. Protein: CASSQPVGDDKAYNEQFF.

CDR3 loop: CASSEFIQGWGEQFF. CDR3 DNA sequence: TGTGCCAGCAGTGAGTTTATCCAGGGATGGGGTGAGCAGTTCTTC. The chain employs TRBV2 and TRBJ2-1, with D possibly matching TRBD1 (5 bases). The germline V gene has CDR1 SNHLY and CDR2 FYNNEI. With 3 bases removed from V and 9 bases from J, the gap between germline ends came to 18 bases. The CDR3 covers 15 residues.

This clone has only one observation. The chain couples TRBV19 to TRBJ1-5, with D possibly being TRBD1 (6 bases). The CDR3 has 15 amino acids. Germline V lookup: CDR1 LNHDA, CDR2 SQIVND (reference sequence). V lost 7 bases, J lost 5 bases, and 18 bases lay in between. The CDR3 nucleotides read TGTGCCAGTACCCCCGAGGCAGGGGTCCATCAGCCCCAGCATTTT. It is translated as CASTPEAGVHQPQHF. The full variable domain, its missing parts supplied by reference TRBV19 and TRBJ1-5, is DGGITQSPKYLFRKEGQNVTLSCEQNLNHDAMYWYRQDPGQGLRLIYYSQIVNDFQKGDIAEGYSVSREKKESFPLTVTSAQKNPTAFYLCASTPEAGVHQPQHFGDGTRLSIL.